This T cell receptor (beta chain) was retrieved from a study of metastatic and nonmetastatic thyroid tumors. Whole-study context: Malignant and benign thyroid patients had repertoires compared in peripheral blood and tumor or nodule tissue.

Among the patients, none had received any treatment before thyroid surgery. Per the original methods: In papillary thyroid cancer, a distant-metastasis classifier was built using CDR3 differences across clinicopathological groups. TCRdb redid the clone calls on the PCR reads using MiXCR. The V and J calls and clone size come from TCRdb's table, not from the authors' own analysis. Among tens of thousands of clones, almost 30% were seen once, and the ten largest hold approximately 15%. This clone was detected a few times. Its antigen is not identified. Trimming took 7 bases from V and 3 from J, leaving 16 bases between them. CDR3 length: 15 residues. Broader study findings: As reported, TCR beta diversity in blood and tumor was significantly higher in malignant thyroid tumors than in benign nodules.

The chain combines TRBV12-3 or TRBV12-4 with TRBJ1-3; D is possibly TRBD1 (5 bases). This clonotype originated in a female donor with papillary thyroid cancer or a benign thyroid nodule (not recorded which). Some clones in this sample may be carry-over from other donors' samples. Sequenced input: blood. The CDR3 loop reads CASTLGAGSGNTIYF. The CDR3 bases are TGTGCCAGCACCTTAGGGGCGGGAAGTGGAAACACCATATATTTT.